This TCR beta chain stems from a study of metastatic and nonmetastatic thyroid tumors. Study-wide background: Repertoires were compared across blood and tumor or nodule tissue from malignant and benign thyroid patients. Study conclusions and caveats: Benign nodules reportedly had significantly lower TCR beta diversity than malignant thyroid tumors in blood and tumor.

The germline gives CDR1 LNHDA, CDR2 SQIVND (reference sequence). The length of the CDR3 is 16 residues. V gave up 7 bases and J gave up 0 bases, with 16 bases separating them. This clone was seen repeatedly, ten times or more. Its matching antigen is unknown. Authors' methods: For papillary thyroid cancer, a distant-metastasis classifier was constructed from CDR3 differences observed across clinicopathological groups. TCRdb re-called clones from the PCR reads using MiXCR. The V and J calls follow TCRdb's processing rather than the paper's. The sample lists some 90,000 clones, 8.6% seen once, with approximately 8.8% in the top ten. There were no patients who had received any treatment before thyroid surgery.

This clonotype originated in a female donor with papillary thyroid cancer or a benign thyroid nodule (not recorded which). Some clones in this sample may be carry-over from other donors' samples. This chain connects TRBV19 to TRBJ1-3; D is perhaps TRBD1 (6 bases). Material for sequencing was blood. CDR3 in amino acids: CASTPDRFLSGNTIYF. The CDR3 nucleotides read TGTGCCAGTACTCCGGACAGATTCCTCTCTGGAAACACCATATATTTT.